These 14 T cell receptor beta chains came from one sample sequenced in a study of tumor-infiltrating lymphocytes in primary liver carcinoma. TCR beta cDNA was reverse-transcribed from about 500 ng of total RNA. The reaction used a constant-region primer and ProtoScript II reverse transcriptase. What produced the TCR beta libraries was three nested multiplex PCR rounds using slightly modified ARM-PCR. The study ran its first two PCR rounds for around 10 cycles each, using TRBV1-TRBV30 forward primers and a C-beta reverse primer. TCRdb processed the multiplex PCR reads anew with MiXCR; each CDR3 protein has one entry. The sample yields around 56,000 distinct CDR3 sequences, about three quarters seen once. Taking about 19-32 mg of unsorted bulk tissue, the authors co-extracted RNA and DNA. The sequencing input was liver tumor tissue from sampling region 2. Stated subset: tumor region T2, inferior pole. Receptor source: a man in his forties with primary liver carcinoma and hepatitis B virus infection.

Concerning this clonotype itself: The junction differs from germline at one of its ends, possibly a read error. The rearrangement joins TRBV4-1 to TRBJ2-3; TRBD2 agrees at 7 bases. This CDR3 region has 18 residues. Germline CDR1 is MGHRA and CDR2 is YSYEKL. CDR3 protein: CASSQTIALAEVTDTQYF. CDR3 in DNA: TGCGCCAGCAGCCAGACCATTGCCCTAGCGGAAGTCACTGATACGCAGTATTTC.

The V and J genes are TRBV4-2 and TRBJ2-7, with D unclear. Germline loops: CDR1 LGHNA, CDR2 YNFKEQ. Deletions cut 0 bases from V and 2 bases from J, with 8 bases between. The CDR3 length is 14 residues. This CDR3 reads CASSQEARAYEQYF. DNA for the CDR3: TGTGCCAGCAGCCAAGAAGCTCGAGCCTACGAGCAGTACTTC.

Concerning this clonotype: It may be a read error: a sequence one base away is much more abundant. The rearrangement joins TRBV19 to TRBJ2-5; 10 bases are shared with TRBD1. Trimming at V came to 3 bases and at J to 10 bases, leaving 11 bases not matched to a gene. The CDR3 spans 15 residues. Germline V gene sequence: CDR1 LNHDA, CDR2 SQIVND (reference sequence). The DNA of the CDR3 is TGTGCCAGTAGTATCGTCGCTAGCGGACAGGGGGACCAGTACTTC. As protein: CASSIVASGQGDQYF.

A remark on this clonotype: Given the absence of the conserved phenylalanine or tryptophan at the CDR3 end, a read error is likely. The gene calls are TRBV28 and TRBJ2-5; no definite D call. The CDR3 has 14 residues. Trimming cost V 3 bases and J 7 bases, with 15 bases left between them. From germline, CDR1 is MDHEN and CDR2 SYDVKM. This chain's CDR3 is CASSFFDGRGTQYS. The CDR3 DNA is TGTGCCAGCAGTTTCTTTGACGGGCGCGGGACCCAGTACTCC.

Remarks on this clonotype: A read error may be the cause here, since a much bigger clone is one base away. No conserved phenylalanine or tryptophan is present at the end of the CDR3, so a read error is the likely explanation. The CDR3 bases are TGTGCCAGCAGTTTATTGATAGGGCTAAAGAACGAGCAGTACTAC. It translates to CASSLLIGLKNEQYY. The chain employs TRBV12-3 or TRBV12-4 and TRBJ2-7; D gene unclear. This CDR3 contains 15 residues. V was pared by 2 bases and J by 5 bases, with 16 bases between.

In the case of this clonotype: The junction shows a germline mismatch at one end, possibly a read error. The J gene is TRBJ2-1, the V gene TRBV12-3 or TRBV12-4; unclear D gene. This CDR3 comprises 12 residues. In DNA, the CDR3 is TGTGCCAGCAGTTTAGCCGTATTAGAGCAGCTCTTC. Translation: CASSLAVLEQLF.

Remarks on this clonotype: One junction end disagrees with the germline gene, perhaps due to a read error. This rearrangement joins TRBV10-3 to TRBJ1-5; D ambiguous. The CDR3 has 14 amino acids. Germline assignment: CDR1 ENHRY and CDR2 SYGVKD. CDR3 DNA sequence: TGTGTCATCAGTGAGTATAATGGCGATCAGCCCCAGCATTTT. This encodes CVISEYNGDQPQHF.

A word on this clonotype: Germline is not matched at one junction end, which may reflect a read error. The CDR3 region is CVSSLFDRRGTQYF. The CDR3 nucleotides read TGTGTCAGCAGTCTCTTTGACAGGCGCGGGACCCAGTACTTC. This chain links TRBV28 with TRBJ2-5, with a possible D match to TRBD1 (6 bases). The CDR3 extends over 14 amino acids. From germline, CDR1 is MDHEN and CDR2 SYDVKM.

Remarks on this clonotype: This likely comes from a read error, as the CDR3 has no conserved phenylalanine or tryptophan at its end. No DNA is shown, since the ends of the CDR3 on it are uncertain; the CDR3 is the one TCRdb lists. The J gene is TRBJ2-3, the V gene TRBV6-1; TRBD2 was called by the table and not checked on the DNA. The germline gives CDR1 MNHNS, CDR2 SASEGT. The CDR3 is 13 residues long, ends included. The CDR3 sequence: CASNSPIAERGYI.

Points on this clonotype: The junction does not match germline at one end; this may be a read error. This sequence joins TRBV10-3 and TRBJ2-3; 9 bases match TRBD1. Germline V gene sequence: CDR1 ENHRY, CDR2 SYGVKD. The CDR3 consists of 16 residues. CDR3 in DNA: TGTGCCATCAGTGATAGGAGACAGGGGGGCAAAGATATGCAGTATTTT. Encoded protein: CAISDRRQGGKDMQYF.

This chain links TRBV12-3 or TRBV12-4 with TRBJ1-3; D uncertain. V was shortened by 2 bases and J by 1 base, with 12 bases between the two germline ends. This CDR3 comprises 16 residues. The CDR3 is CASSLSEVSSGNTIYF. CDR3 DNA sequence: TGTGCCAGCAGTTTATCCGAGGTGTCTTCTGGAAACACCATATATTTT.

This chain uses TRBV11-2 with TRBJ2-5; TRBD1 matches 9 bases. The CDR3 covers 15 residues. V lost 3 bases, J lost 5 bases, and 7 bases stayed unmatched. CDR1 and CDR2 (germline): SGHAT, FQNNGV. The CDR3, as DNA: TGTGCCAGCAGCTTGAGGACAGGGGATGGGGAGACCCAGTACTTC. Its translation: CASSLRTGDGETQYF.

Concerning this clonotype: One end of the junction is discordant with germline, which a read error may explain. The chain uses TRBV7-2 and TRBJ1-3; D is ambiguous. From germline, CDR1 is SGHTA and CDR2 FQGNSA. CDR3 size: 11 residues. CDR3 bases: TGTGCCAGCAGCCCTGGAAACACCATACATTTT. As protein: CASSPGNTIHF.

As regards this clonotype: The junction departs from germline at one end; a sequencing error may be responsible. The chain recombines TRBV29-1 with TRBJ2-2, with a possible D match to TRBD1 (6 bases). This CDR3 is 12 amino acids long. Per the germline V gene, CDR1 is SQVTM and CDR2 is ANQGSEA. The CDR3 sequence: CRGIQGSGELLF. CDR3 DNA: TGCAGAGGTATCCAGGGGTCCGGGGAGCTGCTTTTT.